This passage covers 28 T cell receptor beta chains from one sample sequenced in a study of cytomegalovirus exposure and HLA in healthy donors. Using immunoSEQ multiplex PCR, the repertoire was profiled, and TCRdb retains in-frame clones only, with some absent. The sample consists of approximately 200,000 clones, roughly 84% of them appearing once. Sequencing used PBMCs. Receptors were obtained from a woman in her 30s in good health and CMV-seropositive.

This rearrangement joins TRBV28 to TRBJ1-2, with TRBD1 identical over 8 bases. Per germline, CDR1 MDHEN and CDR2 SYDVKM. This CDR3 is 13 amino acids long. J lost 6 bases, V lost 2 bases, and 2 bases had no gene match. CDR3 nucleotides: TGTGCCAGCAGTTTACGACAGGGGCATGGCTACACCTTC. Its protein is CASSLRQGHGYTF.

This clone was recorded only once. The chain's CDR3 is CASGQLHYEQYF. The CDR3 bases are TGTGCCAGCGGGCAGCTACACTACGAGCAGTACTTC. This chain connects TRBV28 to TRBJ2-7; D gene uncertain. This CDR3 is 12 amino acids long. V lost 8 bases and J 3 bases, leaving 11 bases between the germline ends. Germline CDR1 MDHEN, CDR2 SYDVKM.

The CDR3 sequence is CASDITGSNQPQHF. CDR3 nucleotides: TGTGCCTCCGACATAACCGGTAGCAATCAGCCCCAGCATTTT. The J gene is TRBJ1-5, the V gene TRBV2; D is unclear. The ends were cut back, 11 bases at V and 0 bases at J, with 14 bases in the middle. The CDR3 covers 14 residues. Germline V gives CDR1 SNHLY, CDR2 FYNNEI.

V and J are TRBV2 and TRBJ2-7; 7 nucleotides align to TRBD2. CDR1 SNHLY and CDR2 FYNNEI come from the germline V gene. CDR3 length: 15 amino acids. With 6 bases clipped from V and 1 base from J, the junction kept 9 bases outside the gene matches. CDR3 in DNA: TGTGCCAGCAGGGGGAGGGGTTCGGAGTCCTACGAGCAGTACTTC. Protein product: CASRGRGSESYEQYF.

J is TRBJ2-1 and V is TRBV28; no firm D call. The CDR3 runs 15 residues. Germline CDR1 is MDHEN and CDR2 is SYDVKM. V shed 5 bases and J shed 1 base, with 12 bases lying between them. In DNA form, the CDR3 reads TGTGCCAGCAGTCTCCTAACCTCATCCTACAATGAGCAGTTCTTC. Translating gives CASSLLTSSYNEQFF.

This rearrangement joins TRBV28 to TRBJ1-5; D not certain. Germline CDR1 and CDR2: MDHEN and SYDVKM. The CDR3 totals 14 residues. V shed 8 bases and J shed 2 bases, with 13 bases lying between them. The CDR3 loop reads CASLTGNRNQPQHF. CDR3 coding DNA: TGTGCCAGCCTAACGGGAAATCGCAATCAGCCCCAGCATTTT.

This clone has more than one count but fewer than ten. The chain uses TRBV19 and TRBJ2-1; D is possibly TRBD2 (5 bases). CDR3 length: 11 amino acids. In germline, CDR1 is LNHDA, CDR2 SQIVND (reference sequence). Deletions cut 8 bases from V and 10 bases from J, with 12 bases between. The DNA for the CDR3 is TGTGCCAGTGGTGGAGGTCGCGAGCAGTTCTTC. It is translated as CASGGGREQFF.

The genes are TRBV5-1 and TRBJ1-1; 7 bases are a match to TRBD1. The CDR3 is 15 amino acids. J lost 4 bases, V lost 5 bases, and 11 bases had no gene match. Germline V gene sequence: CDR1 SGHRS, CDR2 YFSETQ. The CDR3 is CASSSIRQGPTEAFF. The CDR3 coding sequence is TGCGCCAGCAGTTCTATTAGACAGGGCCCCACTGAAGCTTTCTTT.

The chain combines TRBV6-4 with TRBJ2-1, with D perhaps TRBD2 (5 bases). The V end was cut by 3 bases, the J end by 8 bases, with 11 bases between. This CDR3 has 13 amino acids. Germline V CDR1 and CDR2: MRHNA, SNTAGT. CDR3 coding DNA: TGTGCCAGCAGTGATACTAGAGCCCATGAGCAGTTCTTC. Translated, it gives CASSDTRAHEQFF.

The CDR3 reads CASSYSFNPEYF. The CDR3 nucleotides read TGTGCCAGCAGTTACTCGTTCAACCCTGAGTATTTT. The V call is TRBV28, the J call TRBJ2-3; D is unresolved. The CDR3 spans 12 residues. V gave up 4 bases and J gave up 13 bases, with 15 bases separating them. Germline loops: CDR1 MDHEN, CDR2 SYDVKM.

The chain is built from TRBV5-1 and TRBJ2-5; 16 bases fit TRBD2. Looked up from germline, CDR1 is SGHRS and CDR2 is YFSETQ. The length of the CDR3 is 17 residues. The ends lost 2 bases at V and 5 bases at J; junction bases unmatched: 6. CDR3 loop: CASSLGTSGRAGETQYF. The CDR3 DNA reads TGCGCCAGCAGCTTAGGGACTAGCGGGAGGGCCGGGGAGACCCAGTACTTC.

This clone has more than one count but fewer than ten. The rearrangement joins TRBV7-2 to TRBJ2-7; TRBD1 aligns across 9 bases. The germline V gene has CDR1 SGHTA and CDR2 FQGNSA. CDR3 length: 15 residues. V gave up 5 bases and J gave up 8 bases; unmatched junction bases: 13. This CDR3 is CASSPPGTGYGKQYF. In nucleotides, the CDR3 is TGTGCCAGCAGCCCGCCCGGGACAGGGTACGGCAAGCAGTACTTC. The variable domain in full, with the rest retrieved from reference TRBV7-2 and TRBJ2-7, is GAGVSQSPSNKVTEKGKDVELRCDPISGHTALYWYRQSLGQGLEFLIYFQGNSAPDKSGLPSDRFSAERTGGSVSTLTIQRTQQEDSAVYLCASSPPGTGYGKQYFGPGTRLTVT.

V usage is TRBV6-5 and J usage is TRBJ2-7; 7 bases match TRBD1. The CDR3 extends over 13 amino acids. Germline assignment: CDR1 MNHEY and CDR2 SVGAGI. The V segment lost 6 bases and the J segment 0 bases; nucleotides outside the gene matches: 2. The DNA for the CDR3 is TGTGCCAGCAGCCGGACAGGCTCCTACGAGCAGTACTTC. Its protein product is CASSRTGSYEQYF.

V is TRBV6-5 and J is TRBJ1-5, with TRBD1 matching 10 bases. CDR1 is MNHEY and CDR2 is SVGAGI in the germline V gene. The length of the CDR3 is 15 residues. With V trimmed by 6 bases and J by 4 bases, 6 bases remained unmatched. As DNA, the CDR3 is TGTGCCAGCAGGGCTTTGGGACAGGGGAATCAGCCCCAGCATTTT. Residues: CASRALGQGNQPQHF.

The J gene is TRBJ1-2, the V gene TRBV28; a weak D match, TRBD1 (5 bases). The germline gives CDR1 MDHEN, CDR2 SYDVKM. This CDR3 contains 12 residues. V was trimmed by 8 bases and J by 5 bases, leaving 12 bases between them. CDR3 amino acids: CASGLQGYGYTF. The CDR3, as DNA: TGTGCCAGCGGCTTGCAGGGTTATGGCTACACCTTC.

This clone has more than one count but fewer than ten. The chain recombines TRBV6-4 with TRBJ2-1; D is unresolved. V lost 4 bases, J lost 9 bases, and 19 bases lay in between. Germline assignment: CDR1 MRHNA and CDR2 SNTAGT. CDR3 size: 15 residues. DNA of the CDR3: TGTGCCAGCAGTGCTGTAGATGAGGTCCCGGGTGAGCAGTTCTTC. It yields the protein CASSAVDEVPGEQFF.

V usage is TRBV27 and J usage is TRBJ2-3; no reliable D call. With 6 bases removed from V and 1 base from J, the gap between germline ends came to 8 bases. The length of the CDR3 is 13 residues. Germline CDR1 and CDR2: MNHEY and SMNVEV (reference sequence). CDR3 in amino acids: CASRARGTDTQYF. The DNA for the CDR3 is TGTGCCAGCAGGGCCCGGGGCACAGATACGCAGTATTTT.

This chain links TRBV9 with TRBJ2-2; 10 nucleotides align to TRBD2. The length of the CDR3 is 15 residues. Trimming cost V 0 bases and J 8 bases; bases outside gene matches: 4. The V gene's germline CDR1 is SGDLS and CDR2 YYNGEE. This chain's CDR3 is CASSVEASGRGELFF. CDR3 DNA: TGTGCCAGCAGCGTAGAGGCTAGCGGGAGAGGGGAGCTGTTTTTT.

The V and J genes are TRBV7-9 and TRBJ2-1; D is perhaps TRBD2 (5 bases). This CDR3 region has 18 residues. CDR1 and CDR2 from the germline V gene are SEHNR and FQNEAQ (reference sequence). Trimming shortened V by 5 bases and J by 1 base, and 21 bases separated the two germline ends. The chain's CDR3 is CASSQPDRGLTSYNEQFF. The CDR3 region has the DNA TGTGCCAGCAGCCAACCAGACCGAGGGTTGACGTCCTACAATGAGCAGTTCTTC.

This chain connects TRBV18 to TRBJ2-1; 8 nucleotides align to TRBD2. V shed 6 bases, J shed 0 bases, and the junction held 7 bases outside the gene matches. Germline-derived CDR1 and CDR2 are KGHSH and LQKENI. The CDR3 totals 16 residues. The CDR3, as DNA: TGTGCCAGCTCCCAACGAAGCGGGAGCTCCTACAATGAGCAGTTCTTC. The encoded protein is CASSQRSGSSYNEQFF.

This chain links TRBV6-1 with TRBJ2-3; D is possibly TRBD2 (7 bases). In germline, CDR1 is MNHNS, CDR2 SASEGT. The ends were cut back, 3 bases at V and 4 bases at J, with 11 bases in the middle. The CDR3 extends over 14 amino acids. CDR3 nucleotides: TGTGCCAGCAGTGACAGGGAGGGGGCAGATACGCAGTATTTT. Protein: CASSDREGADTQYF.

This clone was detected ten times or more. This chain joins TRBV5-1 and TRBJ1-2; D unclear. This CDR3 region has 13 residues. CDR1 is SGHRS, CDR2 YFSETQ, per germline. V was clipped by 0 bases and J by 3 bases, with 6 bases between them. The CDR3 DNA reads TGCGCCAGCAGCTTGGCCGCGGACTATGGCTACACCTTC. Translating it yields CASSLAADYGYTF. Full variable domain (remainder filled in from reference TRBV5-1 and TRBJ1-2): KAGVTQTPRYLIKTRGQQVTLSCSPISGHRSVSWYQQTPGQGLQFLFEYFSETQRNKGNFPGRFSGRQFSNSRSEMNVSTLELGDSALYLCASSLAADYGYTFGSGTRLTVV.

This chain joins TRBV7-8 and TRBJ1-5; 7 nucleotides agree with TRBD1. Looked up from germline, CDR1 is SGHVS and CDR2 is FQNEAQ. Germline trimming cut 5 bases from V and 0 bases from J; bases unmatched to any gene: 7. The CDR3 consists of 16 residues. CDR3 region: CASSPGTAYSNQPQHF. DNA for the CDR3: TGTGCCAGCAGCCCCGGGACAGCGTATAGCAATCAGCCCCAGCATTTT.

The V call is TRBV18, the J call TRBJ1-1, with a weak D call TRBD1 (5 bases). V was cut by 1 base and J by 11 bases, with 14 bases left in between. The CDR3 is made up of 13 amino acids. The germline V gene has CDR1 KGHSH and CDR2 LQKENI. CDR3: CASSPQERGRAFF. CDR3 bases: TGTGCCAGCTCACCACAGGAGCGGGGGAGGGCTTTCTTT.

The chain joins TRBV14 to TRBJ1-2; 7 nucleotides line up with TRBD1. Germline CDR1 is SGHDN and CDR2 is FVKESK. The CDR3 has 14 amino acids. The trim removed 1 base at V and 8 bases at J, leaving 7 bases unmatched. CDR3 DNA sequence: TGTGCCAGCAGCCAAGGACAGGGTCTGGGCGGCTACACCTTC. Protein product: CASSQGQGLGGYTF.

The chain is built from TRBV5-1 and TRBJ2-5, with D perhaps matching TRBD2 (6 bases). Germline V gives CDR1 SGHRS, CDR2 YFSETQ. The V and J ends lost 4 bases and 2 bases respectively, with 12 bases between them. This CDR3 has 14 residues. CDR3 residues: CASSPIAVQETQYF. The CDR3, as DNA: TGCGCCAGCAGCCCCATAGCGGTACAAGAGACCCAGTACTTC.

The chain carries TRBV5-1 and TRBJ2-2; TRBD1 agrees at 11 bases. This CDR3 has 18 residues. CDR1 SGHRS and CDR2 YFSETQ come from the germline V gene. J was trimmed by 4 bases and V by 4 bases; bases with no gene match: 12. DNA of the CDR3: TGCGCCAGCAGCGCGCATTACTCCGGGACAGGGGGCACCGGGGAGCTGTTTTTT. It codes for CASSAHYSGTGGTGELFF.

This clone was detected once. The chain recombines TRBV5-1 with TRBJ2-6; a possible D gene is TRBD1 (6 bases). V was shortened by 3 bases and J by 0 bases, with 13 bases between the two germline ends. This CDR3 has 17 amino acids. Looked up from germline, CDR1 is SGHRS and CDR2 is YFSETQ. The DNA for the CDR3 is TGCGCCAGCAGCTACGCCGGGACAACCTCTGGGGCCAACGTCCTGACTTTC. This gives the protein CASSYAGTTSGANVLTF.